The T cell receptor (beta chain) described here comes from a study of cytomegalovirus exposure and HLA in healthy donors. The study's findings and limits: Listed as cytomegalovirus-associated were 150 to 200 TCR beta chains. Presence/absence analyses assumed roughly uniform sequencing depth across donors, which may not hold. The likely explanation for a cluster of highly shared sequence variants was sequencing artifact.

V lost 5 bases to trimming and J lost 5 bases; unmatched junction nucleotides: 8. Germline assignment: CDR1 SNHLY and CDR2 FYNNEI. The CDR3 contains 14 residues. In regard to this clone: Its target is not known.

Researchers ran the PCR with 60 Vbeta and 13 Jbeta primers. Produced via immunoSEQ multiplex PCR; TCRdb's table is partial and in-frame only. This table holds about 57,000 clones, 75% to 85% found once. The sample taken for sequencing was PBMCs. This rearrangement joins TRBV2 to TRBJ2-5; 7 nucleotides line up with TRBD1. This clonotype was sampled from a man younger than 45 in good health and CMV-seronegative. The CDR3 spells CASSRQGVSETQYF. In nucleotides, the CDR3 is TGTGCCAGCAGTCGACAGGGTGTATCGGAGACCCAGTACTTC.